This record concerns one T cell receptor beta chain sequence. Antigen: not known. TCRdb used MiXCR to reprocess the 5' RACE reads, holding one entry per CDR3 protein. The profile shows under 350,000 distinct CDR3 sequences, roughly 10% of them singletons. This sample is drawn from a study of identical twins. Trimming at V came to 3 bases and at J to 0 bases, leaving 7 bases not matched to a gene. This CDR3 is built from 19 residues. The germline V gene has CDR1 ENHRY and CDR2 SYGVKD. Healthy Caucasian individuals made up all the donors. Study results and caveats: The degree of excess twin sharing was weaker in beta out-of-frame sequences.

Separately, the same data were catalogued under a study of yellow fever vaccine responses in identical twins. Per that paper: Vaccine-induced T cell responses in twins were reportedly observed to appear partly convergent, partly personalized.

The sequenced sample consisted of CD8+ T cells sorted from blood. The gene calls are TRBV10-3 and TRBJ2-3, with 15 bases lining up with TRBD2. The TCR originated in a woman aged 18-29 years in good health. The CDR3 nucleotides read TGTGCCATCAGTGAACCCGGGACTAGCGGGGGGCCCAGCACAGATACGCAGTATTTT. Translated, it gives CAISEPGTSGGPSTDTQYF.